The clone carrying this T cell receptor beta chain turned up a few times. Together with a sample-barcoded 5' primer, a J-beta primer mix was included in a second PCR lasting roughly 6 to 12 cycles. TCRdb recomputed calls from the 5' RACE reads with MiXCR, one row per CDR3 protein. The sample has some 560,000 distinct CDR3 sequences, about 29% seen once; the top ten hold over 3.5%. This sample was included in a study of blood T cells in healthy people across ages. V lost 3 bases and J lost 9, with 15 bases in between. The CDR3 is 14 residues long. This same sample was also taken into another study, of T cells of mothers and their children. From that study: Mothers yielded over 9.5 million CDR3 reads, children some 2.9 million each.

This chain uses TRBV12-3 or TRBV12-4 with TRBJ2-1, with D possibly being TRBD1 (6 bases). This TCR was sampled from a boy between 2 and 10 years old in good health. The sample was blood. The CDR3 DNA reads TGTGCCAGCAGTTTCCATGGGGGCGTGGGTGAGCAGTTCTTC. This sequence encodes CASSFHGGVGEQFF.